This TCR beta chain was recovered during a study of cytomegalovirus exposure and HLA in healthy donors. Primers: 60 Vbeta forward and 13 Jbeta reverse. The repertoire was sequenced with immunoSEQ multiplex PCR; TCRdb's copy has only in-frame clones and lacks some. The sample gives over 130,000 clones, around three quarters of which show up once; around 5.9% is in the top ten. V lost 5 bases and J lost 6, with 14 bases in between. CDR3 length equals 13 residues. CDR1 is MDHEN and CDR2 is SYDVKM in the germline V gene. This sequence joins TRBV28 and TRBJ2-7; a possible D gene is TRBD1 (6 bases). The TCR sequence derives from a woman aged 40 to 50 in good health and CMV-seropositive. The specimen was PBMCs. CDR3 sequence (DNA): TGTGCCAGCAGTACCTACAGGGAGAGCGAGCAGTACTTC. Its translation: CASSTYRESEQYF.